The 9 T cell receptor beta chains listed next were all sequenced from one sample in a study of cytomegalovirus exposure and HLA in healthy donors. Primers for the PCR totalled 60 Vbeta and 13 Jbeta. Here immunoSEQ multiplex PCR was the method, and the copy in TCRdb shows in-frame clones only, minus some. The sample records 130,000 or so clones, 75% to 85% being singletons. The source material was PBMCs. These receptors originate from a male donor in good health and CMV-seronegative.

The CDR3 region has the DNA TGTGCCAGTAGTATAAAGCGCATGAACACTGAAGCTTTCTTT. Amino acids: CASSIKRMNTEAFF. This chain connects TRBV19 to TRBJ1-1; D remains unclear. Trimming pared 2 bases from V and 0 bases from J, leaving 7 bases between. In germline, CDR1 is LNHDA, CDR2 SQIVND (reference sequence). There are 14 residues in the CDR3.

The rearrangement links TRBV6-4 to TRBJ2-3; the match to TRBD2 covers 7 bases. The CDR3 contains 15 residues. With 3 bases clipped from V and 0 bases from J, the junction kept 3 bases outside the gene matches. Germline CDR1 and CDR2: MRHNA and SNTAGT. CDR3 in DNA: TGTGCCAGCAGTGAAGGCGGGGGTAGCACAGATACGCAGTATTTT. It is translated as CASSEGGGSTDTQYF.

The genes are TRBV7-9 and TRBJ1-6, with 7 bases fitting TRBD1. Trimming cost V 5 bases and J 7 bases; bases outside gene matches: 8. The CDR3 has 15 amino acids. Per the germline V gene, CDR1 is SEHNR and CDR2 is FQNEAQ (reference sequence). CDR3 sequence reads: CASSPGQTPNSPLHF. The CDR3 DNA reads as TGTGCCAGCAGCCCGGGACAGACTCCCAATTCACCCCTCCACTTT.

The chain couples TRBV11-2 to TRBJ2-3, with a weak D call TRBD1 (6 bases). Germline CDR1 and CDR2: SGHAT and FQNNGV. This CDR3 has 16 residues. Trimming left V 1 base short and J 6 bases short, with 17 bases between. CDR3 DNA: TGTGCCAGCAGCTTAGGGGGGCAGGGGTCCAGGGATACGCAGTATTTT. This translates into CASSLGGQGSRDTQYF.

In its sample, this clone was seen once. CDR3 protein: CSVLGLAGGSEQFF. The CDR3 DNA reads TGCAGCGTTCTTGGACTAGCGGGGGGGAGTGAGCAGTTCTTC. The gene calls are TRBV29-1 and TRBJ2-1; 15 positions match TRBD2. CDR3 size: 14 residues. The V segment lost 5 bases and the J segment 9 bases; nucleotides outside the gene matches: 5. In germline, CDR1 is SQVTM, CDR2 ANQGSEA.

The chain employs TRBV30 and TRBJ2-5, with a tentative D call TRBD1 (6 bases). The better agreement between TRBJ2-7 and the DNA end casts doubt on the J call. CDR1 and CDR2 (germline): GTSNPN, SVGIG (reference sequence). The CDR3 runs 16 residues. In DNA form, the CDR3 reads TGTGCCTGGAGTCCCAAACGAGGGACAACTAACTACGAGCAGTACTTC. Amino acid sequence: CAWSPKRGTTNYEQYF.

V usage is TRBV6-1 and J usage is TRBJ2-1; 10 nucleotides match TRBD2. Per germline, CDR1 MNHNS and CDR2 SASEGT. The length of the CDR3 is 14 residues. V shed 5 bases and J 6 bases; nucleotides not matched to a gene: 4. The CDR3 DNA follows: TGTGCCAGCAGTCCTAGCGGGGGAGGCAATGAGCAGTTCTTC. This sequence encodes CASSPSGGGNEQFF.

The chain uses TRBV6-6 and TRBJ1-2; 8 bases map to TRBD1. The CDR3 covers 15 residues. Germline V CDR1 and CDR2: MNHNY, SVGAGI (reference sequence). With V trimmed by 2 bases and J by 7 bases, 9 bases remained unmatched. The CDR3 here is CASSYTGQGIGGYTF. The CDR3 bases are TGTGCCAGCAGTTACACCGGACAGGGAATCGGTGGCTACACCTTC.

The chain uses TRBV11-3 and TRBJ2-7, with 8 bases fitting TRBD2. From germline, CDR1 is SGHNT and CDR2 YENEEA. CDR3 size: 17 residues. With 4 bases clipped from V and 3 bases from J, the junction kept 14 bases outside the gene matches. DNA for the CDR3: TGTGCCAGCAGCTCCCTAATGCTCCCGGGACTAGTCTACGAGCAGTACTTC. Its protein product is CASSSLMLPGLVYEQYF.